Listed below are T cell receptor beta chains from one sample, sequenced in a study of blood T cell repertoires in COVID-19. Profiling relied on immunoSEQ multiplex PCR, and the TCRdb table lists in-frame clones only, not all of them. The top ten hold around 9.3% of the sample, which has approximately 120,000 clones, 81% seen once. The material sequenced was peripheral blood. Receptor source: a human donor in a cohort sampled during active COVID-19. Each CDR3 is given with its conserved first and last residue. Each record gives: clone size, V gene, D gene, J gene, CDR3 DNA, CDR3 protein. The D gene is left open where the match is weak. Only some rows state a clone size, as once, few, many or a class for expanded clones.

clone size: .; V gene: TRBV15; D gene: .; J gene: TRBJ2-1; CDR3 DNA: TGTGCCACCAGCAGAGATCCCACATCGGGAGATGGCTACAATGAGCAGTTCTTC; CDR3 protein: CATSRDPTSGDGYNEQFF
clone size: .; V gene: TRBV23-1; D gene: .; J gene: TRBJ1-2; CDR3 DNA: TGCGCCAGCAGTCAAACCGGGACACCGACCATAAACTATGGCTACACCTTC; CDR3 protein: CASSQTGTPTINYGYTF
clone size: .; V gene: TRBV18; D gene: TRBD1; J gene: TRBJ2-7; CDR3 DNA: TGTGCCAGCTCACCACGCGACAGGGTTGAGCAGTACTTC; CDR3 protein: CASSPRDRVEQYF
clone size: .; V gene: TRBV7-2; D gene: .; J gene: TRBJ2-5; CDR3 DNA: TGTGCCAGCAGCTTATTGGGATACAGGGCCGGAGAGACCCAGTACTTC; CDR3 protein: CASSLLGYRAGETQYF
clone size: .; V gene: TRBV28; D gene: .; J gene: TRBJ2-7; CDR3 DNA: TGTGCCAGCAGTTTAGGGGCGTACGAGCAGTACTTC; CDR3 protein: CASSLGAYEQYF
clone size: .; V gene: TRBV5-1; D gene: .; J gene: TRBJ2-2; CDR3 DNA: TGCGCCAGCAGCTTGGGTACAGCCACCGGGGAGCTGTTTTTT; CDR3 protein: CASSLGTATGELFF
clone size: .; V gene: TRBV6-2/TRBV6-3; D gene: .; J gene: TRBJ1-5; CDR3 DNA: TGTGCCAGCAGTTACTCGGAATATAGGGAGGGCAATCAGCCCCAGCATTTT; CDR3 protein: CASSYSEYREGNQPQHF
clone size: .; V gene: TRBV28; D gene: TRBD1; J gene: TRBJ1-2; CDR3 DNA: TGTGCCAGCAGTTTTCCCGGGACAGCCTATGGCTACACCTTC; CDR3 protein: CASSFPGTAYGYTF
clone size: once; V gene: TRBV3-1/TRBV3-2; D gene: .; J gene: TRBJ1-1; CDR3 DNA: TGTGCCAGCAGCCAACCCGGACCGAGACTACGTCGAACTTTCTTT; CDR3 protein: CASSQPGPRLRRTFF
clone size: .; V gene: TRBV27; D gene: .; J gene: TRBJ1-1; CDR3 DNA: TGTGCCAGCAGTCCCCTTCGGAACACTGAAGCTTTCTTT; CDR3 protein: CASSPLRNTEAFF
clone size: .; V gene: TRBV11-3; D gene: .; J gene: TRBJ1-3; CDR3 DNA: TGTGCCAGCAGTGTAGAGATGACAACTGGAAACACCATATATTTT; CDR3 protein: CASSVEMTTGNTIYF
clone size: .; V gene: TRBV6-6; D gene: TRBD1; J gene: TRBJ2-2; CDR3 DNA: TGTGCCAGCAGGCCAGGACAGGGTTTAACCGGGGAGCTGTTTTTT; CDR3 protein: CASRPGQGLTGELFF
clone size: .; V gene: TRBV27; D gene: TRBD2; J gene: TRBJ2-7; CDR3 DNA: TGTGCCAGCATGCGGACTAGCGGGAGGGAGGGCGAGCAGTACTTC; CDR3 protein: CASMRTSGREGEQYF
clone size: .; V gene: TRBV5-1; D gene: TRBD1; J gene: TRBJ1-2; CDR3 DNA: TGCGCCAGCAGATCCGCGACAGGGCAGGGCTATGGCTACACCTTC; CDR3 protein: CASRSATGQGYGYTF
clone size: .; V gene: TRBV27; D gene: .; J gene: TRBJ2-7; CDR3 DNA: TGTGCCAGCAGTTTAAGTCAGGCGAGCTACGAGCAGTACTTC; CDR3 protein: CASSLSQASYEQYF
clone size: .; V gene: TRBV4-3; D gene: .; J gene: TRBJ2-4; CDR3 DNA: TGCGCCAGCAGCCAAAGGGGGGGGGCTCGTGAAAACATTCAGTACTTC; CDR3 protein: CASSQRGGARENIQYF
clone size: .; V gene: TRBV11-2; D gene: .; J gene: TRBJ2-3; CDR3 DNA: TGTGCCAGCAGCTCCGCGGGACTTAGAAGAGATACGCAGTATTTT; CDR3 protein: CASSSAGLRRDTQYF
clone size: many; V gene: TRBV18; D gene: .; J gene: TRBJ2-7; CDR3 DNA: TGTGCCAGCTCACTGCCAGGGGCCTCCTACGAGCAGTACTTC; CDR3 protein: CASSLPGASYEQYF
clone size: .; V gene: TRBV4-3; D gene: .; J gene: TRBJ1-1; CDR3 DNA: TGCGCCAGCAGCCAAGGGGGGGGAACAGGGGAAGCTTTCTTT; CDR3 protein: CASSQGGGTGEAFF
clone size: once; V gene: TRBV11-2; D gene: TRBD1; J gene: TRBJ2-7; CDR3 DNA: TGTGCCAGCAGCTTAAGTGTGACAGGGTTCTACGAGCAGTACTTC; CDR3 protein: CASSLSVTGFYEQYF
clone size: .; V gene: TRBV5-1; D gene: TRBD2; J gene: TRBJ2-3; CDR3 DNA: TGCGCCAGCAGCTTGAATCCTAGCGGGAGAGTAACAGATACGCAGTATTTT; CDR3 protein: CASSLNPSGRVTDTQYF
clone size: .; V gene: TRBV7-2; D gene: TRBD1; J gene: TRBJ2-7; CDR3 DNA: TGTGCCAGCAGCCGGGACAGGTTGGACTACGAGCAGTACTTC; CDR3 protein: CASSRDRLDYEQYF
clone size: .; V gene: TRBV24-1; D gene: .; J gene: TRBJ2-5; CDR3 DNA: TGTGCCACCAGTGATCCCCAGAACAGGCAAGAGACCCAGTACTTC; CDR3 protein: CATSDPQNRQETQYF
clone size: .; V gene: TRBV4-3; D gene: .; J gene: TRBJ1-2; CDR3 DNA: TGCGCCAGCAGCCAAGTGACAGCAGCAGCAGTCTATGGCTACACCTTC; CDR3 protein: CASSQVTAAAVYGYTF
clone size: .; V gene: TRBV14; D gene: TRBD2; J gene: TRBJ2-3; CDR3 DNA: TGTGCCAGCAGCCCTAGCGGGAGTAGGGCAGATACGCAGTATTTT; CDR3 protein: CASSPSGSRADTQYF
clone size: once; V gene: TRBV7-9; D gene: .; J gene: TRBJ2-5; CDR3 DNA: TGTGCCAGCAGCTTTTCCTACAGACAAGAGACCCAGTACTTC; CDR3 protein: CASSFSYRQETQYF
clone size: .; V gene: TRBV6-2/TRBV6-3; D gene: TRBD2; J gene: TRBJ2-7; CDR3 DNA: TGTGCCAGCAGTTACTTTGCAGCGGGAGGGATTTACGAGCAGTACTTC; CDR3 protein: CASSYFAAGGIYEQYF
clone size: .; V gene: TRBV28; D gene: TRBD1; J gene: TRBJ1-1; CDR3 DNA: TGTGCCAGCAGTCCTCTCGGACAGGGCGTAACAAAATTGAACACTGAAGCTTTCTTT; CDR3 protein: CASSPLGQGVTKLNTEAFF
clone size: few; V gene: TRBV3-1/TRBV3-2; D gene: .; J gene: TRBJ2-7; CDR3 DNA: TGTGCCAGCAGCCAAGCCTTCGAGCAGTACTTC; CDR3 protein: CASSQAFEQYF
clone size: .; V gene: TRBV25-1; D gene: .; J gene: TRBJ1-2; CDR3 DNA: TGTGCCAGCAGTTCCCCATGGGGGACTCACTATGGCTACACCTTC; CDR3 protein: CASSSPWGTHYGYTF
clone size: few; V gene: TRBV11-3; D gene: .; J gene: TRBJ2-3; CDR3 DNA: TGTGCCAGCAGCTCCGCAGGTGTGGATACGCAGTATTTT; CDR3 protein: CASSSAGVDTQYF
clone size: .; V gene: TRBV19; D gene: .; J gene: TRBJ1-4; CDR3 DNA: TGTGCCAGTACTCCCACGGGGGTATCGTTGGAAAAACTGTTTTTT; CDR3 protein: CASTPTGVSLEKLFF
clone size: once; V gene: TRBV11-2; D gene: .; J gene: TRBJ1-1; CDR3 DNA: TGTGCCAGCAGCCTATCGTCAGGGCTATCGAACACTGAAGCTTTCTTT; CDR3 protein: CASSLSSGLSNTEAFF
clone size: .; V gene: TRBV5-6; D gene: TRBD2; J gene: TRBJ2-7; CDR3 DNA: TGTGCCAGCAGCTTTGGCGGGGGTCTCTACGAGCAGTACTTC; CDR3 protein: CASSFGGGLYEQYF
clone size: .; V gene: TRBV14; D gene: TRBD1; J gene: TRBJ2-2; CDR3 DNA: TGTGCCAGCAGTCCAGGGGGCGCAAACACCGGGGAGCTGTTTTTT; CDR3 protein: CASSPGGANTGELFF
clone size: .; V gene: TRBV19; D gene: TRBD1; J gene: TRBJ1-6; CDR3 DNA: TGTGCCAGTACTGGGACAGTCGTAACCCCCCTCCACTTT; CDR3 protein: CASTGTVVTPLHF
clone size: .; V gene: TRBV5-1; D gene: TRBD1; J gene: TRBJ1-3; CDR3 DNA: TGCGCCAGCAGCCTGGGGGGGACAGAGGACACCATATATTTT; CDR3 protein: CASSLGGTEDTIYF
clone size: .; V gene: TRBV6-2/TRBV6-3; D gene: TRBD1; J gene: TRBJ2-1; CDR3 DNA: TGTGCCAGCAGTTACTCGGGGACAGGAAGCAATGAGCAGTTCTTC; CDR3 protein: CASSYSGTGSNEQFF
clone size: .; V gene: TRBV5-1; D gene: .; J gene: TRBJ2-4; CDR3 DNA: TGCGCCAGCAGCTTGGATAGTTTGCGCAAAAACATTCAGTACTTC; CDR3 protein: CASSLDSLRKNIQYF
clone size: .; V gene: TRBV10-1; D gene: TRBD1; J gene: TRBJ1-5; CDR3 DNA: TGCGCCACCACAGGGGCCCATCAGCCCCAGCATTTT; CDR3 protein: CATTGAHQPQHF
clone size: .; V gene: TRBV7-2; D gene: .; J gene: TRBJ1-1; CDR3 DNA: TGTGCCAGCAGCTTAGGACTCATTCCTGGGACTGAAGCTTTCTTT; CDR3 protein: CASSLGLIPGTEAFF
clone size: once; V gene: TRBV19; D gene: .; J gene: TRBJ2-7; CDR3 DNA: TGTGCCAGTAGCCGGACCGGGGAGTCCTACGAGCAGTACTTC; CDR3 protein: CASSRTGESYEQYF
clone size: once; V gene: TRBV24-1; D gene: TRBD2; J gene: TRBJ2-1; CDR3 DNA: TGTGCCACCAGTGAGACTAGCGGGAGATTGCATGAGCAGTTCTTC; CDR3 protein: CATSETSGRLHEQFF
clone size: .; V gene: TRBV5-1; D gene: TRBD1; J gene: TRBJ1-2; CDR3 DNA: TGCGCCAGCAGCTCGGACAGGGGGAACTATGGCTACACCTTC; CDR3 protein: CASSSDRGNYGYTF
clone size: .; V gene: TRBV4-3; D gene: TRBD2; J gene: TRBJ2-3; CDR3 DNA: TGCGCCAGCAGCCGTCAATGGAGAGCGGGAGGGACAGATACGCAGTATTTT; CDR3 protein: CASSRQWRAGGTDTQYF
clone size: .; V gene: TRBV7-2; D gene: TRBD2; J gene: TRBJ2-2; CDR3 DNA: TGTGCCAGCAGCTTTTTAGCGGGGAACTCCGGGGAGCTGTTTTTT; CDR3 protein: CASSFLAGNSGELFF
clone size: .; V gene: TRBV5-6; D gene: .; J gene: TRBJ1-2; CDR3 DNA: TGTGCCAGCAGCTTGGGGCAGGTCCCTCGGGGCTACACCTTC; CDR3 protein: CASSLGQVPRGYTF
clone size: .; V gene: TRBV7-9; D gene: TRBD2; J gene: TRBJ2-7; CDR3 DNA: TGTGCCAGCAGCTTAAAGGGACTAGTCTACGAGCAGTACTTC; CDR3 protein: CASSLKGLVYEQYF
clone size: .; V gene: TRBV27; D gene: .; J gene: TRBJ1-3; CDR3 DNA: TGTGCCAGCAGTTTAACGGGGTACCCTCTGGCTGGAAACACCATATATTTT; CDR3 protein: CASSLTGYPLAGNTIYF
clone size: .; V gene: TRBV7-2; D gene: TRBD2; J gene: TRBJ2-7; CDR3 DNA: TGTGCCAGCAGTTCCACTCTAGCGGGAGGAGGCGAGCAGTACTTC; CDR3 protein: CASSSTLAGGGEQYF
clone size: .; V gene: TRBV5-1; D gene: .; J gene: TRBJ1-3; CDR3 DNA: TGCGCCAGCAGCTTGGCCGCAGGTGGAAACACCATATATTTT; CDR3 protein: CASSLAAGGNTIYF
clone size: .; V gene: TRBV6-2/TRBV6-3; D gene: .; J gene: TRBJ2-3; CDR3 DNA: TGTGCCAGCAGCGGGTTGGGTGCGGGGCTCACGATACGGGGGTCTTCAGATACGCAGTATTTT; CDR3 protein: CASSGLGAGLTIRGSSDTQYF
clone size: .; V gene: TRBV19; D gene: .; J gene: TRBJ1-4; CDR3 DNA: TGTGCCAGCGCAGGGGTAACTAATGAAAAACTGTTTTTT; CDR3 protein: CASAGVTNEKLFF
clone size: .; V gene: TRBV6-2/TRBV6-3; D gene: TRBD2; J gene: TRBJ2-1; CDR3 DNA: TGTGCCAGCAGTTACTCTTTAGGACTAGCGGGAGCAGACAATGAGCAGTTCTTC; CDR3 protein: CASSYSLGLAGADNEQFF
clone size: .; V gene: TRBV19; D gene: TRBD2; J gene: TRBJ2-7; CDR3 DNA: TGTGCCAGTAGTACTGGGACTAGCGGGAGCAACGAGCAGTACTTC; CDR3 protein: CASSTGTSGSNEQYF
clone size: .; V gene: TRBV4-3; D gene: .; J gene: TRBJ2-5; CDR3 DNA: TGCGCCAGCAGCCAAGTCGCGGAAGAAGAGACCCAGTACTTC; CDR3 protein: CASSQVAEEETQYF
clone size: .; V gene: TRBV2; D gene: TRBD2; J gene: TRBJ2-3; CDR3 DNA: TGTGCCAGCAGTGAATTTTGGGGACTAGCGGCCGATACGCAGTATTTT; CDR3 protein: CASSEFWGLAADTQYF
clone size: .; V gene: TRBV19; D gene: TRBD1; J gene: TRBJ2-1; CDR3 DNA: TGTGCCAGTAGATCCGGGACAGGGTTGAATGAGCAGTTCTTC; CDR3 protein: CASRSGTGLNEQFF
clone size: .; V gene: TRBV4-3; D gene: TRBD2; J gene: TRBJ2-1; CDR3 DNA: TGCGCCAGCAGGCCTGACCTAGCGGGTAACAATGAGCAGTTCTTC; CDR3 protein: CASRPDLAGNNEQFF